This T cell receptor (beta chain) was sequenced in a study of blood T cell repertoires in COVID-19 (TCRdb year 2020). Regarding the research as a whole: Collaborator samples came from the United States, Italy and Spain and covered acute and convalescent phases of COVID-19. The material from the prospective study consisted of cDNA or gDNA derived from T cells, B-cell-depleted T cells, or PBMCs. Deeply sampled blood TCRbeta repertoires from subjects exposed to, actively infected with, or recovered from COVID-19 were included in the dataset. The repertoires were released in a freely available public database intended as a resource for research on the immune response to SARS-CoV-2. Samples were obtained from the ongoing ImmuneRACE study (first 160 participants) and from roughly 1,300 subjects provided by 6 global collaborators. Sample metadata almost always included a de-identified subject ID, COVID-19 status, age in years and sex. Where HLA class I and class II types were available, the types were taken from metadata supplied by the sample provider, not from assay-based typing. What the work shows at the level of the full study, not this receptor alone: Clinical and demographic metadata were provided uncurated, with the amount varying by source and participant.

CDR1 and CDR2 (SNHLY, FYNNEI) derive from the germline V gene. The CDR3 sequence holds 15 residues, the cysteine and phenylalanine included. CDR3 DNA only is kept here, 45 bases in frame from base 1. Germline trimming: 4 bases from V, 0 bases from J; junction bases outside gene matches: 2. Participants in the prospective study were enrolled through a virtual design, were aged 18 to 89 years, and lived in about two dozen United States geographic areas. In the prospective study, participants were assigned to cohorts based on the clinical history participants reported in a screening survey and a study questionnaire. ImmuneRACE Cohort 3 recovered participants were defined by two consecutive negative NP/OP PCR tests, healthcare professional clearance, or symptom resolution. Each participant in the prospective study had whole blood, serum and a nasopharyngeal or oropharyngeal swab collected by mobile phlebotomists. Participants in the prospective study had the option to provide additional blood draws and questionnaires over a roughly two-month period. Prospective study blood samples were shipped either frozen or at room temperature before DNA extraction.

The immunoSEQ Assay, a bias-controlled multiplex PCR, was used to amplify TCRbeta CDR3 regions from genomic DNA. The authors' analysis ran thus. Within the assay, amplification of reference gene primers was used to estimate how many nucleated cells each sample contained. Sequence reads were collapsed and filtered to measure the absolute abundance of every unique TCRbeta CDR3 rearrangement. For each sample, productive Simpson clonality was calculated as the square root of Simpson's diversity index over productive rearrangements. TCRdb re-hosts the immuneACCESS table, in-frame sequences only. Its copies lack some clones; in the studies checked, an unresolved V gene accounts for under half of them, and the cause for the rest is not known. V and J calls and clone size follow that table, whereas D and trimming were derived from the DNA. The sample table holds fewer than 250,000 clones, of which more than 70% were seen once. Roughly 2% of the sample is in the top ten clones.

Details on this clone: The antigen it binds to is not known. No per-base quality is available; no much larger clone lies one base away.

Sequencing input: PBMCs or T cells enriched from blood (not recorded which). This chain joins TRBV2 to TRBJ2-2, with 7 bases aligning to TRBD2. The source of this sequence is a woman in her 50s who had recovered from COVID-19. The CDR3 region reads CASSGSGANTGELFF. The DNA reads as follows: TGTGCCAGCAGTGGAAGCGGGGCGAACACCGGGGAGCTGTTTTTT.